Listed below are T cell receptor beta chains from one sample, sequenced in a study of blood T cell repertoires in COVID-19. Using immunoSEQ multiplex PCR, the repertoire was profiled, and TCRdb retains in-frame clones only, with some absent. In the table there are 300,000 or so clones, roughly 90% of which are singletons. Material for sequencing was peripheral blood. The receptors here all came from a young woman with COVID-19, enrolled during active disease. Each CDR3 is given with its conserved first and last residue. Fields, in order: CDR3 DNA, CDR3 protein, D gene, clone size, V gene, J gene. A D gene is named only where the DNA matches it firmly. Size values are once, few and many counts, or a class for expanded clones, and some rows have none.

TGTGCCAGCAGTTCGCCGGGACTCCCCTACGAGCAGTACTTC	CASSSPGLPYEQYF	.	.	TRBV28	TRBJ2-7
TGTGCCAGTAGTCCCAGGGACTTTCACACCGGGGAGCTGTTTTTT	CASSPRDFHTGELFF	.	few	TRBV19	TRBJ2-2
TGTGCCAGCAGTTCAAAGGTGAGGGCCCGCAATCAGCCCCAGCATTTT	CASSSKVRARNQPQHF	.	.	TRBV28	TRBJ1-5
TGTGCCAGCAGCTTAGATAGGAGCTATGGCTACACCTTC	CASSLDRSYGYTF	.	.	TRBV11-2	TRBJ1-2
TGTGCCAGCAGCCCCCAAGGACTAGCGGACAATGAGCAGTTCTTC	CASSPQGLADNEQFF	TRBD2	.	TRBV3-1/TRBV3-2	TRBJ2-1
TGTGCCTGGAGTGTACACCCGACAGGGGGCGCGGAGACCCAGTACTTC	CAWSVHPTGGAETQYF	TRBD1	.	TRBV30	TRBJ2-5
TGTGCCAGCAGCTTAGGAGTAGCGCAAAGCTCCTACGAGCAGTACTTC	CASSLGVAQSSYEQYF	.	.	TRBV7-2	TRBJ2-7
TGTGCCAGCAGAGGATCCGGACAGGCCCTCCACTTT	CASRGSGQALHF	TRBD1	.	TRBV12-3/TRBV12-4	TRBJ1-6
TGTGCCAGCAGGAGACGGGGTGCCTACGAGCAGTACTTC	CASRRRGAYEQYF	.	.	TRBV27	TRBJ2-7
TGTGCCATCAGGGCAGACAGATCTAATGAAAAACTGTTTTTT	CAIRADRSNEKLFF	.	.	TRBV10-3	TRBJ1-4
TGTGCCAGCAGCAAAGTCCTACACTATTCACTAGCGGAAGAGACCCAGTACTTC	CASSKVLHYSLAEETQYF	.	.	TRBV21-1	TRBJ2-5
TGTGCCAGCAGCCCGGACATTGGACAGGGGAATTCACCCCTCCACTTT	CASSPDIGQGNSPLHF	TRBD1	.	TRBV5-4	TRBJ1-6
TGTGCCAGTATGCGGTCGAGCAATCAGCCCCAGCATTTT	CASMRSSNQPQHF	.	.	TRBV28	TRBJ1-5
TGTGCCAGCAGTTTAAGGCCTGGGGACAGTGGGTACTTC	CASSLRPGDSGYF	TRBD1	.	TRBV27	TRBJ2-7
TGTGCCAGCAGTTTGGGGCGGGGATATGGCTACACCTTC	CASSLGRGYGYTF	.	.	TRBV12-3/TRBV12-4	TRBJ1-2
TGTGCCAGCAACAGCGGGAGCTTCGCCGGGGAGCTGTTTTTT	CASNSGSFAGELFF	TRBD2	.	TRBV9	TRBJ2-2
TGTGCCAGCAGTCGGGACAGCGCGAATCAGCCCCAGCATTTT	CASSRDSANQPQHF	TRBD1	.	TRBV7-9	TRBJ1-5
TGTGCCAGCAGTTATCAGGGGCAGGAGACCCAGTACTTC	CASSYQGQETQYF	.	once	TRBV27	TRBJ2-5